This TCR beta chain originates from a study of CD8 T cells in Susac syndrome. RNA in amounts of roughly 0.5 to 1 ug was reverse transcribed with random hexamers. TCRdb reprocessed the immunoSEQ multiplex PCR reads with MiXCR, giving one entry per CDR3 protein. The data contain roughly 400,000 distinct CDR3 sequences, around 85% of them seen just once; the ten biggest clones take up 0.09% to 0.15%. There are 14 residues in the CDR3. V dropped 5 bases and J dropped 2 bases, with 11 bases sitting between them. Germline CDR1 and CDR2: MNHEY and SMNVEV (reference sequence). Sequencing input: CD8+ T cells from PBMCs. The rearrangement joins TRBV27 to TRBJ2-3; D remains unclear. This TCR was recovered from a human donor with multiple sclerosis. CDR3 amino acids: CASSLLSVTDTQYF. As DNA, the CDR3 is TGTGCCAGCAGTCTTTTGTCAGTCACAGATACGCAGTATTTT.